This TCR beta chain was profiled in a study of T cells in Graves' hyperthyroidism and ophthalmopathy. Germline CDR1 is DFQATT and CDR2 is SNEGSKA (reference sequence). The CDR3 sequence is 16 residues long. With V trimmed by 0 bases and J by 6 bases, 10 bases remained unmatched. Amplification of TCR beta CDR3 regions was performed using RNA transcripts as template. First-round RT-PCR targeting the TCR CDR3 was performed with the HTBI primer set. TCRdb called the multiplex PCR reads again in MiXCR, with one record for every CDR3 protein. Of over 400,000 distinct CDR3 sequences listed, over 12% were seen once; the top ten hold approximately 13%. The PBMCs studied were ones that came from about 10 ml fresh peripheral blood. This clonotype was detected ten times or more.

The chain joins TRBV20-1 to TRBJ2-2; 7 nucleotides align to TRBD1. This clonotype was sampled from a man between 18 and 29 years old with Graves' ophthalmopathy. The sequenced sample consisted of blood. The CDR3 is CSARDVNRGLSGELFF. DNA for the CDR3: TGCAGTGCTAGAGATGTGAACAGGGGTCTTTCCGGGGAGCTGTTTTTT.